This passage covers 10 T cell receptor beta chains from one sample sequenced in a study of CD8+ T cells in alopecia areata. After isolation, RNA underwent reverse transcription to generate cDNA as the sequencing template. The table came from immunoSEQ multiplex PCR; TCRdb's copy has only in-frame clones and leaves some out. Among about 42,000 clones, roughly 92% were seen once, and the ten largest hold approximately 20%. Treatment here: oral pan-JAK inhibitor, 5-10 mg twice daily. This sample comprised CD8+ T cells sorted from blood, obtained at week 24, from a patient treated with tofacitinib. The origin of the receptors is a human donor with alopecia areata.

This chain links TRBV7-9 with TRBJ1-1; 7 bases match TRBD1. CDR1 is SEHNR, CDR2 FQNEAQ, per germline (reference sequence). This CDR3 has 15 amino acids. With V trimmed by 7 bases and J by 7 bases, 15 bases remained unmatched. CDR3 nucleotide sequence: TGTGCCAGCAACCCATCCCTGAACCGGGACAGTGAAGCTTTCTTT. Translated: CASNPSLNRDSEAFF.

The chain carries TRBV25-1 and TRBJ1-1; 7 nucleotides line up with TRBD1. V shed 5 bases and J 1 base; nucleotides not matched to a gene: 4. The CDR3 has 14 residues. CDR1 is MGHDK, CDR2 SYGVNS, per germline. In DNA, the CDR3 is TGTGCCAGCAGTTCCTACAGGGGGAACACTGAAGCTTTCTTT. This gives the protein CASSSYRGNTEAFF.

The DNA of the CDR3 is TGTGCCAGCAGCCCAACAGAGAACTACGAGCAGTACTTC. This encodes CASSPTENYEQYF. The rearrangement uses TRBV4-2 and TRBJ2-7; D remains ambiguous. The germline V gene encodes CDR1 LGHNA and CDR2 YNFKEQ. Trimming shortened V by 4 bases and J by 3 bases, and 10 bases separated the two germline ends. CDR3 length: 13 residues.

The chain recombines TRBV19 with TRBJ2-7; a weak D match, TRBD1 (5 bases). Germline-derived CDR1 and CDR2 are LNHDA and SQIVND (reference sequence). The CDR3 is 14 residues long. The V end lost 4 bases, the J end lost 0 bases, and 10 bases lay between the germline ends. The CDR3 loop is CASSTLDSSYEQYF. The CDR3 DNA follows: TGTGCCAGTAGTACCCTCGACAGCTCCTACGAGCAGTACTTC.

The V gene is TRBV19, the J gene TRBJ2-3; D perhaps matches TRBD2 (5 bases). Trimming took off 3 bases at V and 2 bases at J, with 9 bases between the two ends. The CDR3 runs to 14 residues. CDR1 and CDR2 from the germline V gene are LNHDA and SQIVND (reference sequence). CDR3 coding DNA: TGTGCCAGTAGTATTGAGGACTCCACAGATACGCAGTATTTT. Translated, it gives CASSIEDSTDTQYF.

There are a few counts of this clone. This sequence joins TRBV28 and TRBJ2-7; TRBD1 matches 12 bases. Germline V lookup: CDR1 MDHEN, CDR2 SYDVKM. V shed 7 bases and J 5 bases; nucleotides not matched to a gene: 9. This CDR3 spans 15 amino acids. The CDR3 loop reads CASTSRDRGPDEQYF. The DNA for the CDR3 is TGTGCCAGCACCTCCAGGGACAGGGGGCCCGACGAGCAGTACTTC.

This clone was counted a few times. The chain combines TRBV4-1 with TRBJ2-3; either TRBD1 or TRBD2 may supply D (5 bases each). The CDR3 sequence is 16 residues long. Looked up from germline, CDR1 is MGHRA and CDR2 is YSYEKL. Trimming removed 3 bases from V and 4 bases from J, with 17 bases in between. CDR3 region: CASSQLGSIGADTQYF. DNA of the CDR3: TGCGCCAGCAGCCAGTTAGGGAGCATAGGGGCAGATACGCAGTATTTT.

The genes are TRBV13 and TRBJ2-3, with TRBD2 matching over 12 bases. Germline trimming cut 5 bases from V and 0 bases from J; bases unmatched to any gene: 6. The V gene's germline CDR1 is PRHDT and CDR2 FYEKMQ (reference sequence). CDR3 length: 17 residues. The CDR3 sequence: CASSTLLAGGSTDTQYF. CDR3 DNA sequence: TGTGCCAGCAGCACCCTTCTAGCGGGGGGGAGCACAGATACGCAGTATTTT.

The genes are TRBV28 and TRBJ2-1; 8 bases line up with TRBD1. The CDR3 sequence is 15 residues long. Per germline, CDR1 MDHEN and CDR2 SYDVKM. After removal of 4 bases from V and 2 bases from J, the junction contained 4 bases not matched to a gene. CDR3 sequence: CASSSPDRAYNEQFF. The CDR3 DNA sequence: TGTGCCAGCAGTTCCCCGGACAGGGCCTACAATGAGCAGTTCTTC.

The chain joins TRBV28 to TRBJ1-2; D is ambiguous. The germline CDR1 and CDR2 sequences are MDHEN and SYDVKM. The CDR3 length is 13 residues. V was trimmed by 2 bases and J by 7 bases, leaving 11 bases between them. CDR3 DNA: TGTGCCAGCAGTTTACTCCCGAATGTTGGCTACACCTTC. Residues: CASSLLPNVGYTF.